The TCR beta chain under discussion was sequenced for a study of T cell responses to AZD1222 COVID-19 vaccine. On this clone itself: Its cognate antigen is unknown.

The data were produced by immunoSEQ multiplex PCR, yet TCRdb's version contains in-frame clones alone and is incomplete. The sample has about 120,000 clones, more than 70% seen once. V dropped 6 bases and J dropped 3 bases, with 3 bases sitting between them. Germline V gives CDR1 SGHTA, CDR2 FQGTGA. The CDR3 extends over 10 amino acids. Overall study results and limits: Among vaccine-associated CD4 TCRs, coverage spanned spike, with dominance at 160-218 and 743-854.

Sample: peripheral blood, taken on day 0 of AZD1222 vaccination. This receptor was taken from an adult in good health. The rearrangement uses TRBV7-3 and TRBJ2-7; no firm D call. The CDR3 region has the DNA TGTGCCAGCAGAGACTACGAGCAGTACTTC. Amino acid sequence: CASRDYEQYF.